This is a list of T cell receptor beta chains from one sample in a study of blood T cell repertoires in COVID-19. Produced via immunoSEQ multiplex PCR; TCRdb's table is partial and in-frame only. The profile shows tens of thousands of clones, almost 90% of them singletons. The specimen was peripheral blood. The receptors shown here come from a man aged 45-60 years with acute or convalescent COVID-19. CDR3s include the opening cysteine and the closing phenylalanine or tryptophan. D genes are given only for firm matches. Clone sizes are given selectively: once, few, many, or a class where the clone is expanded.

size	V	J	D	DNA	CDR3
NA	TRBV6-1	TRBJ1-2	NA	TGTGCCAGCAGCCGAGCCTTAGGGACAAGCTATGGCTACACCTTC	CASSRALGTSYGYTF
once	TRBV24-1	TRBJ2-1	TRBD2	TGTGCCACCAGCGGGGCGGGAGGGCCTAGGAATGAGCAGTTCTTC	CATSGAGGPRNEQFF
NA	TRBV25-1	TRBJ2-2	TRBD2	TGTGCCAGCAGTGATCTGAAGCGGGGGAACACCGGGGAGCTGTTTTTT	CASSDLKRGNTGELFF
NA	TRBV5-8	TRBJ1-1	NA	TGTGCCAGCAGCTTGCGGACAGCGAACACTGAAGCTTTCTTT	CASSLRTANTEAFF
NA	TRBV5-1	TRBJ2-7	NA	TGCGCCAGCAGCTTGGAAGGCGGGACCTCCTACGAGCAGTACTTC	CASSLEGGTSYEQYF
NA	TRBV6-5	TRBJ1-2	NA	TGTGCCAGCAGTTACTCCCGGGGTCTTGGCTACACCTTC	CASSYSRGLGYTF
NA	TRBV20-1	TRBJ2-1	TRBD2	TGCAGTGCTAGTAAAGGGCGGGAGTTCCTTAATGAGCAGTTCTTC	CSASKGREFLNEQFF
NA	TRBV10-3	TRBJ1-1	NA	TGTGCCATCAGTACAGAATTGAACACTGAAGCTTTCTTT	CAISTELNTEAFF
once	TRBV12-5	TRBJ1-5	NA	TGTGCTAGTGGTCCCCCCGGGGGGGGCAATCAGCCCCAGCATTTT	CASGPPGGGNQPQHF
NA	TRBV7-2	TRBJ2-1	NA	TGTGCCAGCAGCTTAAATCTAGCAGACAATGAGCAGTTCTTC	CASSLNLADNEQFF
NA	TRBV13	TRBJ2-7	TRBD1	TGTGCCAGCAGCCTCCGCCGGGACAGGGGCGAGCAGTACTTC	CASSLRRDRGEQYF
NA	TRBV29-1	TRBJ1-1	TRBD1	TGCAGCGTTGAAGATCGCCAGGGGGCCACTGAAGCTTTCTTT	CSVEDRQGATEAFF
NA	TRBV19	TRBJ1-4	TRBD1	TGTGCCAGTAGAATCCGGGACAGCCAAAATGAAAAACTGTTTTTT	CASRIRDSQNEKLFF
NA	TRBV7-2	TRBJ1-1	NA	TGTGCCAGCAGCTTGAGGGCTGAGGCTTTCTTT	CASSLRAEAFF
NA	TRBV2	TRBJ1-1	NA	TGTGCCAGCAGCCGGGACAAGATGAACACTGAAGCTTTCTTT	CASSRDKMNTEAFF
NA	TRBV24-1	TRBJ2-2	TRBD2	TGTGCCACCCGGACTAGCGGGAGTGGCACCGGGGAGCTGTTTTTT	CATRTSGSGTGELFF
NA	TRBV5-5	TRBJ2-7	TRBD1	TGTGCCAGCAGCTTGAATGTCCGGAGACAGGGAGCCTACGAGCAGTACTTC	CASSLNVRRQGAYEQYF
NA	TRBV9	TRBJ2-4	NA	TGTGCCAGCAGCTCTGGAGACTCCGTTTCCAAAAACATTCAGTACTTC	CASSSGDSVSKNIQYF
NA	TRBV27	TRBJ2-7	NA	TGTGCCAGCAGCCAGGGACTCGAGCAGTACTTC	CASSQGLEQYF
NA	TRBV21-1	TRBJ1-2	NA	TGTGCCAGCAGCAGGACACTCGACAGGGGTGACTATGGCTACACCTTC	CASSRTLDRGDYGYTF
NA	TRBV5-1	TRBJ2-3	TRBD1	TGCGCCAGCAGCTCCGGGACAGGGTTATCGTTAGATACGCAGTATTTT	CASSSGTGLSLDTQYF
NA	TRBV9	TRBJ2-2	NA	TGTGCCAGCAGCGTAGACGGCACCGGGGAGCTGTTTTTT	CASSVDGTGELFF
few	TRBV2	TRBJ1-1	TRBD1	TGTGCCAGCAGCCGGACAGGGTCGTCCCCTGACGCTTTCTTT	CASSRTGSSPDAFF
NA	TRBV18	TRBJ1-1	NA	TGTGCCAGCTCAGTACAGATGCCTGAAGCTTTCTTT	CASSVQMPEAFF
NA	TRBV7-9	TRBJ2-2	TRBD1	TGTGCCAGCAGCTTAAGGACAGGGGGCGCGGGGACCGGGGAGCTGTTTTTT	CASSLRTGGAGTGELFF
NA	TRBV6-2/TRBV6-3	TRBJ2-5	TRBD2	TGTGCCAGCAGTACTACCGGACTAGCGGGGTACCAAGAGACCCAGTACTTC	CASSTTGLAGYQETQYF
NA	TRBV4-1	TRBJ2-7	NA	TGCGCCAGCAGCCAAGCAGGGCAGGGTAGCTACGAGCAGTACTTC	CASSQAGQGSYEQYF
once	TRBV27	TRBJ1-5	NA	TGTGCCAGCTCCTTAAGAGGGGGAGAGCCCCAGCATTTT	CASSLRGGEPQHF
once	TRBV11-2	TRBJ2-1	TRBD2	TGTGCCAGCAGCTCGCTTAGCGGGAGCTCCTACAATGAGCAGTTCTTC	CASSSLSGSSYNEQFF
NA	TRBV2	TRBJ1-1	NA	TGTGCCAGCAGTGAAGCGCGGGGAGACAGCCCTGAAGCTTTCTTT	CASSEARGDSPEAFF
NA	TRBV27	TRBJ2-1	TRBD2	TGTGCCACCATGACTAGCGGGGCCTCCTACAATGAGCAGTTCTTC	CATMTSGASYNEQFF
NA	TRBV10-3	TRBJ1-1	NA	TGTGCCATCAGTGATGTGGGGGCTCGTGAAGCTTTCTTT	CAISDVGAREAFF
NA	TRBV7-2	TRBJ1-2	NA	TGTGCCAGCAAAGGGGGCTATGGCTACACCTTC	CASKGGYGYTF
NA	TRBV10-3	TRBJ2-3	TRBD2	TGTGCCATCAGTGACCGTCGGGAGGTCACAGATACGCAGTATTTT	CAISDRREVTDTQYF
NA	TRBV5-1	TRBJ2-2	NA	TGCGCCAGCAGCTTGGGAGCAGGGGGGACCGGGGAGCTGTTTTTT	CASSLGAGGTGELFF
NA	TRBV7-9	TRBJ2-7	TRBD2	TGTGCCAGCAGCGGAGACCGGGACTACGCTCGCGAGCAGTACTTC	CASSGDRDYAREQYF
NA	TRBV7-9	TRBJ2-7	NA	TGTGCCAGCAGCCCAATTGGGGGGGCGGACTACGAGCAGTACTTC	CASSPIGGADYEQYF
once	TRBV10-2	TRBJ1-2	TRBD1	TGCGCCAGCAGTGTGGGCAGGGGGACCTATGGCTACACCTTC	CASSVGRGTYGYTF
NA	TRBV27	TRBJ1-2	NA	TGTGCCAGCATGGCCAACAACTATGGCTACACCTTC	CASMANNYGYTF
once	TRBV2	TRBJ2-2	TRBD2	TGTGCCAGCAAGGGACTAGCGGAGAACACCGGGGAGCTGTTTTTT	CASKGLAENTGELFF
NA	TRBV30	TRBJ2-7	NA	TGTGCCTGGAGCGGTCTTGATAACGGGGAGCAGTACTTC	CAWSGLDNGEQYF
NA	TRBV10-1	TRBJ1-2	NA	TGCGCCAGCAGTGAGTCAAGGGGCGGAGGCTACACCTTC	CASSESRGGGYTF
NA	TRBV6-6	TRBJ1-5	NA	TGTGCCAGCAGCCCTATTAGGGGGGGGGATCAGCCCCAGCATTTT	CASSPIRGGDQPQHF
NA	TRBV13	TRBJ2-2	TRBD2	TGTGCCAGCAGTCCTACAGGACTAGATAATACCGGGGAGCTGTTTTTT	CASSPTGLDNTGELFF
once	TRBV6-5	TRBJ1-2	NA	TGTGCCAGCAGTTACTCGCCGGGACACCGGCACTATGGCTACACCTTC	CASSYSPGHRHYGYTF
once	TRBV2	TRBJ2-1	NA	TGTGCCAGCACGAAGGGACAAGGTTCTCGGCATGAGCAGTTCTTC	CASTKGQGSRHEQFF
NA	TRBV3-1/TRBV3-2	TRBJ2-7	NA	TGTGCCAGCAGCCAAGTCGCCCCGTATGGCCGCAGCGGATTCGGGGAGCAGTACTTC	CASSQVAPYGRSGFGEQYF
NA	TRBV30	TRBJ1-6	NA	TGTGCCTGGAGTGTAAAGGGTTTACAGGGCTACCCCTATAATTCACCCCTCCACTTT	CAWSVKGLQGYPYNSPLHF
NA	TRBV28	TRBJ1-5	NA	TGTGCCAGCAGTTTATTGGGAGGTATCGGGCAGCCCCAGCATTTT	CASSLLGGIGQPQHF
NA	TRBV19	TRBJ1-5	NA	TGTGCCAGTAGTCTGATGGGGGGAGGTTTTCAGCCCCAGCATTTT	CASSLMGGGFQPQHF
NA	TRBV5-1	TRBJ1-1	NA	TGCGCCAGCAGCTATGACAGGCCAATGAACACTGAAGCTTTCTTT	CASSYDRPMNTEAFF
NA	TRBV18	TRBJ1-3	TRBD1	TGTGCCAGCTCACCATTTCCGGGACAGGGGGCTTTATCTGGAAACACCATATATTTT	CASSPFPGQGALSGNTIYF
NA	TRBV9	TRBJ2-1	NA	TGTGCCAGCAGCGTAGTGGCCAATGCCAATGAGCAGTTCTTC	CASSVVANANEQFF
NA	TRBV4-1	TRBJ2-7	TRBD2	TGCGCCAGCAGTCCGGAGCGGGAGGGATCCTACGAGCAGTACTTC	CASSPEREGSYEQYF